This TCR beta chain was captured by sequencing in a study of Graves' ophthalmopathy and Graves' hyperthyroidism. V gave up 0 bases and J gave up 0 bases, with 12 bases separating them. Per the germline V gene, CDR1 is WSHSY and CDR2 is SAAADI. This CDR3 has 16 amino acids. The TCR beta CDR3 regions underwent amplification from RNA transcripts. First-round RT-PCR used HTBI primers; second-round multiplex PCR followed. TCRdb analysed the multiplex PCR reads with MiXCR anew, one entry per CDR3 protein. The table lists 400,000 to 450,000 distinct CDR3 sequences, around 20% of them singletons. This chain connects TRBV10-2 to TRBJ2-7; D call uncertain. The origin of this receptor is a woman aged 18-29 years with stable Graves' hyperthyroidism. Sequenced: peripheral blood. The CDR3 sequence is CASSESLGPLSYEQYF. CDR3 DNA: TGCGCCAGCAGTGAGTCCTTGGGTCCCCTCTCCTACGAGCAGTACTTC.